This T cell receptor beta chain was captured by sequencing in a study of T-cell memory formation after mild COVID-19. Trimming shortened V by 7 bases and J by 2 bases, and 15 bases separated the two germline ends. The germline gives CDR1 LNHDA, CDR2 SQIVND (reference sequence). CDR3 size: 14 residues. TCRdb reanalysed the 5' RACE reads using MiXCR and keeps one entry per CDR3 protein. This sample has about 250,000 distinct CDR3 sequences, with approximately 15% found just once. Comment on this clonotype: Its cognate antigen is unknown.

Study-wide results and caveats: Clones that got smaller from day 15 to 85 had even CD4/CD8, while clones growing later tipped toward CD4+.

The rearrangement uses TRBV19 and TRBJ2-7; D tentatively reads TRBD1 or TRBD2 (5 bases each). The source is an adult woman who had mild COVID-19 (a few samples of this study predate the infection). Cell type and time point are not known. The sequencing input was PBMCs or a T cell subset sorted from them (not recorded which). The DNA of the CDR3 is TGTGCCAGTACGACCCGGGACGGCCCCTACGAGCAGTACTTC. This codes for CASTTRDGPYEQYF.